This T cell receptor (beta chain) was observed in a study of CD8 T cells in ankylosing spondylitis. TCRdb re-derived calls from the 5' RACE reads in MiXCR, one entry per CDR3 protein. The data contain about 480,000 distinct CDR3 sequences, 15% to 20% of them singletons. Study-level points and caveats: Among TCR beta sequences, a motif of roughly 8 highly homologous variants appeared characteristic of ankylosing spondylitis blood.

This clonotype was counted only a few times. Its antigen is not known. The clonotype comes from a male donor with ankylosing spondylitis. The sequenced sample consisted of blood, either unsorted or a sorted T cell fraction (not recorded which).

The CDR3 region has the DNA TGTGCCAGCAGCCAAGATTCGGCGGGAGGGGAAGAGACCCAGTACTTC. It yields the protein CASSQDSAGGEETQYF. The chain recombines TRBV4-2 with TRBJ2-5; 9 nucleotides agree with TRBD2. CDR3 size: 16 residues. Germline CDR1 LGHNA, CDR2 YNFKEQ. V gave up 0 bases and J gave up 3 bases; unmatched junction bases: 5.